These T cell receptor beta chains were read from a single sample in a study of T-cell reconstitution after alpha-beta-depleted transplantation in children. TCRdb ran MiXCR on the PCR reads and lists one entry per CDR3 protein. The data contain about 440,000 distinct CDR3 sequences, approximately 42% of them singletons. The sequencing here drew on PBMCs, taken before TCRalphabeta/CD19-depleted stem cell transplant. These receptors were taken from a girl aged 2 to 10 with aplastic anemia, due to receive a stem cell transplant. CDR3s include the opening cysteine and the closing phenylalanine or tryptophan. A D gene is named only where the DNA matches it firmly. Part of the rows lack a size; the others show once, few, many or a class for expanded clones.

j_gene,len,v_gene,abundance,d_gene,CDR3nt,CDR3aa
TRBJ1-3,15,TRBV12-3/TRBV12-4,few,TRBD1,TGTGCCAGCACTCTCCAACAGGGGGTTGGAAACACCATATATTTT,CASTLQQGVGNTIYF
TRBJ2-7,15,TRBV7-2,.,TRBD1,TGTGCCAGCAGCTGGGACAGGGGCCAGACCTACGAGCAGTACTTC,CASSWDRGQTYEQYF
TRBJ1-3,14,TRBV20-1,few,.,TGCAGTGCTGATGACAGGAACTCTGGAAACACCATATATTTT,CSADDRNSGNTIYF
TRBJ1-6,16,TRBV27,.,TRBD1,TGTGCCAGCAGTTTGCTAGACAGGGGCGGTAATTCACCCCTCCACTTT,CASSLLDRGGNSPLHF
TRBJ2-7,15,TRBV10-2,.,TRBD2,TGCGCCAGCAGTGACGGGATAGGACTAGCCTGGGAGCAGTACTTC,CASSDGIGLAWEQYF
TRBJ1-2,16,TRBV7-9,.,.,TGTGCCAGCATGGGCAGTCGTGCGGGGCTCCATACCGGCTACACCTTC,CASMGSRAGLHTGYTF
TRBJ2-5,17,TRBV28,.,.,TGTGCCAGCAGGGGGGGACTGGGACGGGCGGCCTGGGAGACCCAGTACTTC,CASRGGLGRAAWETQYF
TRBJ1-1,16,TRBV4-2,many,TRBD1,TGTGCCAGCAGCCAAAATCGGGGACAGGGGGGCACTGAAGCTTTCTTT,CASSQNRGQGGTEAFF
TRBJ2-2,15,TRBV12-3/TRBV12-4,many,.,TGTGCCAGCAGTTTACAGGGACGAGGAACCGGGGAGCTGTTTTTT,CASSLQGRGTGELFF
TRBJ2-2,14,TRBV12-3/TRBV12-4,many,.,TGTGCCAGCAGTTCCGACTGGGGGACCGGGGAGCTGTTTTTT,CASSSDWGTGELFF
TRBJ2-1,16,TRBV4-1,.,TRBD2,TGCGCCAGCAGCCAAAAGCAACTAGCGGGGAGCAATGAGCAGTTCTTC,CASSQKQLAGSNEQFF
TRBJ2-7,13,TRBV29-1,few,TRBD1,TGCAGCGTCGCTGGGACAGGGGGCTACGAGCAGTACTTC,CSVAGTGGYEQYF
TRBJ2-3,15,TRBV7-6,.,TRBD1,TGTGCCAGCAGCCCAGCCAAGGGGGCCCCAGATACGCAGTATTTT,CASSPAKGAPDTQYF
TRBJ2-7,15,TRBV25-1,many,.,TGTGCCAGCAGAGGACGGACCGGGAAAAGGTACGAGCAGTACTTC,CASRGRTGKRYEQYF
TRBJ1-4,13,TRBV7-9,.,.,TGTGCCAGCAGCTCACCGGGGGATGAAAAACTGTTTTTT,CASSSPGDEKLFF
TRBJ2-3,15,TRBV20-1,.,TRBD2,TGCAGTGCTAGTTTAGCGGGGGGGCGGTCAGATACGCAGTATTTT,CSASLAGGRSDTQYF
TRBJ2-3,17,TRBV29-1,few,TRBD2,TGCAGCTCCCTGAGTCTAGCGGGGGGGCTGTCCACAGATACGCAGTATTTT,CSSLSLAGGLSTDTQYF
TRBJ2-7,11,TRBV29-1,many,.,TGCAGCGTTGGGGAGAACCACGAGCAGTACTTC,CSVGENHEQYF
TRBJ1-5,14,TRBV20-1,many,TRBD1,TGCAGTGCTAGAGGCCTACAGGGGAATCAGCCCCAGCATTTT,CSARGLQGNQPQHF
TRBJ1-6,14,TRBV20-1,.,.,TGCAGTGCTAAAGACACCCCGATCAATTCACCCCTCCACTTT,CSAKDTPINSPLHF
TRBJ2-7,15,TRBV7-2,.,.,TGTGCCAGCAGCTTATCGGGATTTAGATCCTACGAGCAGTACTTC,CASSLSGFRSYEQYF
TRBJ2-1,15,TRBV6-4,.,.,TGTGCCAGCAGTGAATGGTTGAGCTCCTACAATGAGCAGTTCTTC,CASSEWLSSYNEQFF
TRBJ2-1,16,TRBV3-1,many,TRBD2,TGTGCCAGCAGCCAAGATCTACTAGCGTCCTACAATGAGCAGTTCTTC,CASSQDLLASYNEQFF
TRBJ2-5,16,TRBV15,.,TRBD1,TGTGCCACTAGCGGTACCGGGACAGGGATACAAGAGACCCAGTACTTC,CATSGTGTGIQETQYF
TRBJ1-4,15,TRBV5-6,many,TRBD1,TGTGCCAGCAGCCCAGAAGGCAGGGGGGTTGAAAAACTGTTTTTT,CASSPEGRGVEKLFF
TRBJ2-1,15,TRBV15,many,.,TGTGCCACCAGCAGAGATGTCGGGAGAAGCAATGAGCAGTTCTTC,CATSRDVGRSNEQFF
TRBJ2-7,15,TRBV20-1,.,TRBD1,TGCAGTGCTCGCCATTACCGGGACAGGGAGAACGAGCAGTACTTC,CSARHYRDRENEQYF
TRBJ2-7,11,TRBV28,.,.,TGTGCCAGCAGTTTAGCGGTCGAGCAGTACTTC,CASSLAVEQYF
TRBJ2-1,12,TRBV7-2,.,.,TGTGCCAGCAGCCTCCACATGAATGAGCAGTTCTTC,CASSLHMNEQFF
TRBJ1-2,15,TRBV10-3,.,.,TGTGCCATCAGTGAGTCGAATCGGGGAACGGGAGGCTACACCTTC,CAISESNRGTGGYTF
TRBJ2-1,14,TRBV12-3/TRBV12-4,.,TRBD1,TGTGCCAGCATCAATGTACAGGGGAACAATGAGCAGTTCTTC,CASINVQGNNEQFF
TRBJ2-1,13,TRBV4-2,few,.,TGTGCCAGCAGCCGGAAACAAGACAATGAGCAGTTCTTC,CASSRKQDNEQFF
TRBJ2-5,10,TRBV20-1,few,.,TGCAGTGCTAGAGTTATGACGGAGTACTTC,CSARVMTEYF
TRBJ2-7,17,TRBV20-1,few,TRBD2,TGCAGTGCCCGGGAGACTAGCGGGAGGGTTACTTCCTACGAGCAGTACTTC,CSARETSGRVTSYEQYF
TRBJ2-1,14,TRBV29-1,.,TRBD2,TGCAGCGTCGTGGGACTAGCGGGGAACAATGAGCAGTTCTTC,CSVVGLAGNNEQFF
TRBJ1-5,13,TRBV30,few,TRBD1,TGTGCCTGGAGTTCGACCGGACAGGGAAAGCAGCATTTT,CAWSSTGQGKQHF
TRBJ2-5,19,TRBV15,.,.,TGTGCCACCAGCAGAGAGACGCAGGGGAAGGTGTCCCATAAAGAGACCCAGTACTTC,CATSRETQGKVSHKETQYF
TRBJ2-2,16,TRBV4-1,.,TRBD1,TGCGCCAGCAGCCAAACGACAGGGGAAAGTACCGGGGAGCTGTTTTTT,CASSQTTGESTGELFF